A single sample gave rise to the 19 T cell receptor beta chains below, sequenced in a study of T-cell reconstitution after alpha-beta-depleted transplantation in children. Researchers prepared the TCRbeta library using unique molecular identifiers, the study reports. TCRdb fed the PCR reads into MiXCR, producing one record per CDR3 protein. The profile shows about 580,000 distinct CDR3 sequences, 25% to 30% of them singletons. The source material was PBMCs, sampled before TCRalphabeta/CD19-depleted stem cell transplant. These receptors all come from a boy younger than two with Wiskott-Aldrich syndrome, due to receive a stem cell transplant.

The J gene is TRBJ2-2, the V gene TRBV5-5; 7 positions match TRBD2. Germline V lookup: CDR1 SGHKS, CDR2 YYEKEE (reference sequence). The CDR3 sequence is 15 residues long. Trimming removed 2 bases from V and 8 bases from J; junction bases left unmatched: 9. In nucleotides, the CDR3 is TGTGCCAGCAGCTTATTACTAGCGACCGGTGGGGAGCTGTTTTTT. The encoded protein is CASSLLLATGGELFF.

The chain carries TRBV6-4 and TRBJ1-6; TRBD1 aligns across 9 bases. Germline CDR1 is MRHNA and CDR2 is SNTAGT. After removal of 6 bases from V and 10 bases from J, the junction contained 10 bases not matched to a gene. The CDR3 is 15 amino acids. DNA of the CDR3: TGTGCCAGCAGGTTGGAGGACAGGGGTAACTCACCCCTCCACTTT. Encoded protein: CASRLEDRGNSPLHF.

There are a few counts of this clonotype. The rearrangement joins TRBV6-5 to TRBJ2-1, with D perhaps matching TRBD2 (5 bases). V lost 3 bases and J lost 3, with 9 bases in between. The germline gives CDR1 MNHEY, CDR2 SVGAGI. The CDR3 covers 14 residues. CDR3 sequence (DNA): TGTGCCAGCAGTTATCACCGGGACTACAATGAGCAGTTCTTC. Its protein is CASSYHRDYNEQFF.

This clonotype has a handful of counts. V and J are TRBV3-1 and TRBJ2-5; D call uncertain. Between the trimmed V and J ends, which lost 2 bases and 5 bases, there was a span of 15 bases. The germline V gene has CDR1 LGHDT and CDR2 YNNKEL (reference sequence). The length of the CDR3 is 15 residues. Here the CDR3 DNA reads TGTGCCAGCAGCCAAAACCTCCCGTATAAGGAGACCCAGTACTTC. This codes for CASSQNLPYKETQYF.

This clonotype was seen a handful of times. The chain joins TRBV25-1 to TRBJ2-7, with 9 positions matching TRBD1. V lost 3 bases and J lost 4; bases outside the gene matches: 10. Germline loops: CDR1 MGHDK, CDR2 SYGVNS. The CDR3 covers 16 residues. The CDR3 bases are TGTGCCAGCAGTGAGTTTACGGGACAGGGATCTTACGAGCAGTACTTC. This sequence encodes CASSEFTGQGSYEQYF.

This clonotype was picked up a small number of times. The chain couples TRBV20-1 to TRBJ2-3, with TRBD2 matching over 14 bases. The V segment lost 5 bases and the J segment 5 bases; nucleotides outside the gene matches: 12. Germline V gene lookup returns CDR1 DFQATT and CDR2 SNEGSKA (reference sequence). CDR3 size: 17 residues. Here the CDR3 DNA reads TGCAGTGCTGCCGGACGGCCCGGGACTAGCGGGAGAGATACGCAGTATTTT. It specifies CSAAGRPGTSGRDTQYF.

This clonotype came up a few times. The rearrangement uses TRBV20-1 and TRBJ2-1, with TRBD2 matching 8 bases. The CDR3 is made up of 17 amino acids. CDR1 DFQATT and CDR2 SNEGSKA come from the germline V gene (reference sequence). The V gene end was trimmed by 3 bases and the J gene end by 0 bases; junction bases not matched to a gene: 10. CDR3 bases: TGCAGTGCTAGTTATCTAGCGGGTGATAGCTCCTACAATGAGCAGTTCTTC. It translates to CSASYLAGDSSYNEQFF.

This clonotype was detected a few times. The V call is TRBV24-1, the J call TRBJ1-1, with 8 bases that match TRBD1. Germline V gene sequence: CDR1 KGHDR, CDR2 SFDVKD. There are 12 residues in the CDR3. The junction had 3 bases not matched to a gene; V was cut back by 5 bases and J by 8 bases. CDR3 in DNA: TGTGCCACCAGTGGGGGACAGGCAGAAGCTTTCTTT. Amino acids: CATSGGQAEAFF.

This clonotype appeared a few times. V and J are TRBV14 and TRBJ2-1; 10 bases are a match to TRBD2. The CDR3 loop spans 15 amino acids. Trimming cost V 4 bases and J 3 bases; bases outside gene matches: 3. Germline V gene sequence: CDR1 SGHDN, CDR2 FVKESK. The CDR3 DNA reads as TGTGCCAGCAGCCGGGCTAGCGGGAGCTACAATGAGCAGTTCTTC. Translated: CASSRASGSYNEQFF.

Only a few counts were recorded for this clonotype. The chain uses TRBV19 and TRBJ1-5; a weak D match, TRBD1 (6 bases). V was pared by 6 bases and J by 0 bases, with 24 bases between. Germline assignment: CDR1 LNHDA and CDR2 SQIVND (reference sequence). There are 19 residues in the CDR3. In DNA, the CDR3 is TGTGCCAGTAGCCTGTGGGCACACAGGGATTCGGATAGCAATCAGCCCCAGCATTTT. Translating gives CASSLWAHRDSDSNQPQHF.

This clonotype has more than one count but fewer than ten. J is TRBJ2-7 and V is TRBV12-3 or TRBV12-4, with D maybe TRBD2 (5 bases). V lost 3 bases and J 0 bases, leaving 15 bases between the germline ends. The CDR3 covers 16 residues. This CDR3 is CASSFSAGILSYEQYF. For the CDR3, the DNA is TGTGCCAGCAGTTTTTCTGCCGGGATTCTCTCCTACGAGCAGTACTTC.

This chain connects TRBV18 to TRBJ1-2, with D perhaps TRBD1 (6 bases). Per the germline V gene, CDR1 is KGHSH and CDR2 is LQKENI. Trimming shortened V by 3 bases and J by 1 base, and 12 bases separated the two germline ends. This CDR3 contains 15 residues. CDR3 amino acids: CASSPRQENNYGYTF. DNA for the CDR3: TGTGCCAGCTCACCCAGACAGGAGAATAACTATGGCTACACCTTC.

The rearrangement joins TRBV5-1 to TRBJ2-1; 7 bases are shared with TRBD1. Germline lookup yields CDR1 SGHRS and CDR2 YFSETQ. Germline trimming cut 5 bases from V and 8 bases from J; bases unmatched to any gene: 4. The CDR3 covers 12 residues. CDR3 sequence: CASRGTADEQFF. CDR3 DNA sequence: TGCGCCAGCAGAGGGACAGCCGATGAGCAGTTCTTC.

V usage is TRBV7-9 and J usage is TRBJ1-1; 7 bases fit TRBD1. The CDR3 totals 14 residues. Germline V gene sequence: CDR1 SEHNR, CDR2 FQNEAQ (reference sequence). The V gene end was trimmed by 5 bases and the J gene end by 0 bases; junction bases not matched to a gene: 3. The CDR3 here is CASSKQGLNTEAFF. The CDR3 DNA is TGTGCCAGCAGCAAACAGGGGTTGAACACTGAAGCTTTCTTT.

This chain joins TRBV5-6 and TRBJ2-6; the D is unclear. The germline gives CDR1 SGHDT, CDR2 YYEEEE. V lost 9 bases and J lost 0, with 13 bases in between. The CDR3 sequence is 15 residues long. The chain's CDR3 is CATTDTDSGANVLTF. The CDR3 region has the DNA TGTGCCACCACCGACACGGACTCTGGGGCCAACGTCCTGACTTTC.

This chain joins TRBV2 and TRBJ2-2; tentative D call: TRBD1 (6 bases). Germline V gene sequence: CDR1 SNHLY, CDR2 FYNNEI. The CDR3 has 13 residues. Trimming removed 8 bases from V and 0 bases from J, with 7 bases in between. CDR3 sequence: CASGTPNTGELFF. CDR3 nucleotide sequence: TGTGCCAGCGGGACACCGAACACCGGGGAGCTGTTTTTT.

This clonotype has a handful of counts. The chain joins TRBV9 to TRBJ2-4, with D perhaps matching TRBD1 (5 bases). V dropped 4 bases and J dropped 7 bases, with 18 bases sitting between them. CDR1 and CDR2 from the germline V gene are SGDLS and YYNGEE. CDR3 size: 15 residues. CDR3 sequence reads: CASSLGPPNQNIQYF. DNA of the CDR3: TGTGCCAGCAGCCTGGGGCCGCCAAATCAGAACATTCAGTACTTC.

The chain combines TRBV11-2 with TRBJ2-6, with a weak D call TRBD1 (5 bases). This CDR3 is built from 15 residues. V lost 1 base to trimming and J lost 4 bases, with 8 bases between them. CDR1 and CDR2 from the germline V gene are SGHAT and FQNNGV. CDR3 in amino acids: CASSLVGQGANVLTF. As DNA, the CDR3 is TGTGCCAGCAGCTTAGTGGGGCAGGGGGCCAACGTCCTGACTTTC.

The rearrangement uses TRBV5-1 and TRBJ2-1, with D perhaps assigned TRBD1 or TRBD2 (5 bases each). V dropped 0 bases and J dropped 9 bases, with 13 bases sitting between them. The CDR3 sequence is 14 residues long. Germline V lookup: CDR1 SGHRS, CDR2 YFSETQ. The CDR3 nucleotides are TGCGCCAGCAGCTTGGGAGGGGCGGTGGGTGAGCAGTTCTTC. As protein: CASSLGGAVGEQFF.